Listed here are 16 T cell receptor beta chains from one sample, sequenced in a study of Graves' ophthalmopathy and Graves' hyperthyroidism. RNA transcripts yielded amplified TCR beta CDR3 regions. An initial RT-PCR round employing HTBI primers preceded a second-round multiplex PCR. MiXCR was run by TCRdb on the multiplex PCR reads, yielding one entry per CDR3 protein. The repertoire holds more than 150,000 distinct CDR3 sequences, under 40% seen once, with roughly 6% in the top ten. The material sequenced was peripheral blood. Every receptor here comes from a woman between 40 and 55 years old with Graves' ophthalmopathy.

V gene TRBV10-1 combines with J gene TRBJ2-3, with D perhaps matching TRBD2 (5 bases). V shed 5 bases and J shed 0 bases, with 12 bases lying between them. CDR1 is WNHNN and CDR2 is SYGVQD in the germline V gene (reference sequence). This CDR3 is 15 amino acids long. This CDR3 reads CASSKTGISTDTQYF. DNA of the CDR3: TGCGCCAGCAGTAAGACGGGAATTAGCACAGATACGCAGTATTTT.

This clonotype was observed at least ten times. The CDR3 is CASTSGPYEQYF. The CDR3 region has the DNA TGTGCCAGCACGTCTGGCCCCTACGAGCAGTACTTC. The rearrangement uses TRBV2 and TRBJ2-7, with no clear D. The germline CDR1 and CDR2 sequences are SNHLY and FYNNEI. CDR3 length equals 12 residues. Trimming removed 7 bases from V and 2 bases from J, with 9 bases in between.

V is TRBV6-1 and J is TRBJ2-2; D is perhaps TRBD1 (7 bases). V was pared by 11 bases and J by 0 bases, with 13 bases between. This CDR3 has 14 amino acids. Germline CDR1 is MNHNS and CDR2 is SASEGT. The CDR3 nucleotides read TGTGCCGGGAGGACAGGAGCGAACACCGGGGAGCTGTTTTTT. It specifies CAGRTGANTGELFF.

This clonotype was picked up many times. The chain is built from TRBV20-1 and TRBJ1-5; the D gene is possibly TRBD1 (6 bases). This CDR3 region has 15 residues. Germline CDR1 DFQATT, CDR2 SNEGSKA (reference sequence). V dropped 6 bases and J dropped 6 bases, with 21 bases sitting between them. The CDR3 sequence: CSARGQGIAGQPQHF. DNA of the CDR3: TGCAGTGCCCGAGGGCAGGGGATAGCGGGTCAGCCCCAGCATTTT.

The chain employs TRBV4-2 and TRBJ1-1; TRBD1 aligns across 7 bases. This CDR3 region has 13 residues. Germline V lookup: CDR1 LGHNA, CDR2 YNFKEQ. After removal of 3 bases from V and 4 bases from J, the junction contained 2 bases not matched to a gene. Here the CDR3 DNA reads TGTGCCAGCAGCCACAGGGGGGGCACTGAAGCTTTCTTT. As protein: CASSHRGGTEAFF.

This clonotype was observed at least ten times. V gene TRBV28 combines with J gene TRBJ2-2; no definite D call. V was clipped by 1 base and J by 1 base, with 7 bases between them. The CDR3 extends over 15 amino acids. Germline V gives CDR1 MDHEN, CDR2 SYDVKM. Here the CDR3 DNA reads TGTGCCAGCAGTTTATTATCCAGGAACACCGGGGAGCTGTTTTTT. Its protein is CASSLLSRNTGELFF. The entire variable domain, with the rest obtained from reference TRBV28 and TRBJ2-2, is as follows: DVKVTQSSRYLVKRTGEKVFLECVQDMDHENMFWYRQDPGLGLRLIYFSYDVKMKEKGDIPEGYSVSREKKERFSLILESASTNQTSMYLCASSLLSRNTGELFFGEGSRLTVL.

Worth noting for this clonotype: Mismatch with germline at one junction end may stem from a read error. V gene TRBV20-1 combines with J gene TRBJ1-2, with 9 bases identical to TRBD1. Germline V gene lookup returns CDR1 DFQATT and CDR2 SNEGSKA (reference sequence). The CDR3 contains 16 residues. The CDR3 protein is CSAGDILTGGAGGYTF. Here the CDR3 DNA reads TGCAGTGCTGGAGATATACTAACAGGGGGCGCGGGAGGCTACACCTTC.

The V and J genes are TRBV28 and TRBJ2-5; 11 bases are a match to TRBD1. The germline CDR1 and CDR2 sequences are MDHEN and SYDVKM. This CDR3 contains 14 residues. V dropped 10 bases and J dropped 5; count of bases not matched to a gene: 9. The CDR3 loop is CAITGTGGSETQYF. The CDR3 DNA follows: TGTGCCATTACCGGGACAGGGGGTTCGGAGACCCAGTACTTC.

V gene TRBV15 combines with J gene TRBJ2-4; 8 bases are a match to TRBD2. This CDR3 has 15 residues. Trimming at V came to 5 bases and at J to 6 bases, leaving 9 bases not matched to a gene. Germline V lookup: CDR1 LNHNV, CDR2 YYDKDF (reference sequence). As DNA, the CDR3 is TGTGCCACCAGCCGCTGGGGCGGGGGGCGAAACATTCAGTACTTC. Protein sequence: CATSRWGGGRNIQYF.

Many counts were recorded for this clonotype. The rearrangement links TRBV30 to TRBJ2-5, with D possibly TRBD2 on 6 matching bases. Germline CDR1 and CDR2: GTSNPN and SVGIG (reference sequence). Trimming pared 6 bases from V and 7 bases from J, leaving 15 bases between. The CDR3 totals 12 residues. CDR3 in DNA: TGTGCCTGCGCCCGAGGAGGGCGGACCCAGTACTTC. Its protein product is CACARGGRTQYF.

This clonotype was found many times. The CDR3 bases are TGTGCCAGCAGCCCCCCCGAGAGTACCTACGAGCAGTACTTC. Amino acid sequence: CASSPPESTYEQYF. The chain recombines TRBV28 with TRBJ2-7; no clear D. Trimming stripped 6 bases from V and 2 bases from J, with 14 bases between. Germline lookup yields CDR1 MDHEN and CDR2 SYDVKM. The CDR3 is 14 amino acids.

The chain employs TRBV6-1 and TRBJ1-5; 8 bases align to TRBD1. From germline, CDR1 is MNHNS and CDR2 SASEGT. The V segment lost 6 bases and the J segment 6 bases; nucleotides outside the gene matches: 7. The CDR3 sequence is 14 residues long. DNA for the CDR3: TGTGCCAGCAGATCCGGACAGGGATTTCAGCCCCAGCATTTT. Protein product: CASRSGQGFQPQHF.

This clonotype was observed a handful of times. V usage is TRBV7-2 and J usage is TRBJ2-5, with 8 nucleotides matching TRBD1. With 5 bases clipped from V and 5 bases from J, the junction kept 13 bases outside the gene matches. CDR1 is SGHTA, CDR2 FQGNSA, per germline. This CDR3 is 16 amino acids long. The CDR3 region has the DNA TGTGCCAGCAGCCGAACCACCGGGTGGACAGGGGAGACCCAGTACTTC. It specifies CASSRTTGWTGETQYF.

The sample holds many counts of this clonotype. The chain couples TRBV2 to TRBJ1-2; D unresolved. V shed 7 bases and J shed 5 bases, with 8 bases lying between them. CDR3 length: 11 residues. The germline V gene encodes CDR1 SNHLY and CDR2 FYNNEI. The CDR3 loop reads CASTLEYGYTF. CDR3 bases: TGTGCCAGCACCTTGGAGTATGGCTACACCTTC.

This clonotype was counted many times. The V call is TRBV6-2 or TRBV6-3, the J call TRBJ2-7; perhaps D is TRBD1 or TRBD2 (6 bases each). V was trimmed by 2 bases and J by 0 bases, leaving 11 bases between them. Germline V gives CDR1 MNHEY, CDR2 SVGEGT. There are 15 residues in the CDR3. Here the CDR3 DNA reads TGTGCCAGCAGTTACGGCGGGACACTCTCCTACGAGCAGTACTTC. It codes for CASSYGGTLSYEQYF.

This clonotype came up many times. The chain uses TRBV6-2 or TRBV6-3 and TRBJ1-1; maybe TRBD1 (5 bases). Trimming took 4 bases from V and 1 from J, leaving 10 bases between them. The germline V gene encodes CDR1 MNHEY and CDR2 SVGEGT. This CDR3 region has 14 residues. CDR3 nucleotide sequence: TGTGCCAGCAGTTTTTCAGGGACGAACACTGAAGCTTTCTTT. This sequence encodes CASSFSGTNTEAFF.